This T cell receptor beta chain was obtained from a study of shared clonotypes between healthy human individuals (dated by TCRdb to between 2020 and 2021). The study in broad terms: The cohort included three men and a couple of women between 18 and 49 years of age. For each donor, CD4 naive and CD4 memory were each given three plates, CD8 naive was given two plates, and CD8 memory was given one plate. To estimate repertoire size and how much clonotypes are shared between individuals, the study performed deep sequencing of blood TCR repertoires from roughly five healthy adults. Libraries were prepared and TCR repertoires were sequenced by different laboratories using diverse techniques, in order to increase sequencing depth and limit assay-specific biases. Between about 0.85 and 8.9 billion PBMCs per donor were obtained by leukapheresis.

CDR1 ENHRY and CDR2 SYGVKD are derived from the germline V gene. The CDR3 measures 12 amino acids from cysteine to phenylalanine. The kept DNA is CDR3 alone, 36 bases in frame from the first base. V gives up 11 bases and J gives up 4 bases, and the segment between their germline ends measures 12 bases. The donors were healthy, HIV-negative adults with no recently reported acute infections or vaccinations. All donors were Caucasian adults living in Nashville, Tennessee, USA. CD4+ T cells were enriched by magnetic negative selection, after which naive cells were positively selected on CD45RA and the negative fraction was taken as the memory subset. Blood was obtained by leukapheresis, after which PBMCs were separated by Ficoll-Histopaque density gradient centrifugation and cryopreserved in liquid nitrogen vapor phase. Purity and quantity of every magnetically sorted T cell population were checked by analytical flow cytometry. Genomic DNA was isolated from each sorted fraction and quantified by UV absorbance on a Nanodrop 2000c.

Using the deep immunoSEQ assay, TCR CDR3 regions were amplified from genomic DNA by multiplex PCR. For each cell subset, the extracted genomic DNA was distributed evenly across all wells of several immunoSEQ 96-well plates, and each plate served as one replicate. For sorted subsets, roughly 200 ng of genomic DNA, equivalent to 25,000 to 30,000 T cell genomes, went into each replicate PCR. Purified libraries were quantified with a Qubit 3.0 fluorometer, sized on a Bioanalyzer 2100, and re-quantified with the KAPA Library Quantification kit. Every immunoSEQ 96-well plate was sequenced on a dedicated single-read 150-cycle Illumina NextSeq 550 flow cell. From the authors' description of their analysis: Because the immunoSEQ output held only junctional sequences and lacked quality scores, the filtering could not match the filtering applied to full-length reads. Sequences were annotated with PyIR, a Python wrapper for IgBLAST v1.9, and V/J genes and CDR3 were assigned using IMGT germline references. Reads were removed for weak V/J assignments (E-value above 1e-6), missing CDR3, stop codons, out-of-frame junctions, or ambiguous translated residues. A V3J clonotype was defined by an identical inferred V gene, J gene, and CDR3 amino acid sequence. To compute the percentage overlap between repertoires, the number of shared unique clonotypes was divided by the size of the smaller repertoire. RTK rarefaction, the Chao1 estimator, and Recon v2.1 estimates of unobserved clonotypes were used to assess repertoire richness. Generation probabilities were computed with OLGA for all TCRbeta clonotypes obtained by the gDNA method from a handful of donors. The source is immuneACCESS, and TCRdb retained only in-frame sequences with V and J called. Part of the clones is not carried over; for the studies checked, unresolved V genes explain less than half of this, and the remainder is unexplained. V, J and clone size are taken as reported in that table, and D and trimming were inferred from the DNA itself. Across this sample there are more than 2 million clones, with roughly 95% seen only once. The ten largest clones take up around 0.13% of the sample.

The paper as a whole reports these results and caveats: Even with the large sequencing depth, rarefaction of the sorted-subset datasets indicated that sequencing was incomplete. Naive subsets generally had larger estimated clonotype richness than memory subsets. The small number of donors limited the genetic and exposure-history diversity represented. Compared with non-shared clonotypes, the clonotypes found in all four sorted-subset donors had higher generation probabilities. When a handful of donors were compared, the shared fraction of clonotypes was approximately 5% for naive CD4, around 4% for naive CD8, roughly 2.5% for memory CD4, and 0.4% for memory CD8. Pairwise subsampling indicated that sequencing depth was expected to affect the degree of clonotype sharing among donors. Sampling was restricted to blood, and TCR repertoires in tissues likely differ from the TCR repertoires found in blood.

This clone was seen only once. Which antigen it targets is not known. No much larger clone exists at a distance of one base, and base qualities are not known. The receptor chain draws on TRBV10-3 and TRBJ2-1, and possibly TRBD1, on 6 matching bases. The sequencing sample was made of naive CD4+ T cells sorted from blood. Interpreted using the paper, the cell subset or site label stands for: CD45RA+ positively selected. This receptor was taken from a man younger than 35 in good health. The nucleotide sequence reads TGTGCCCTACGCGGACAGTACAATGAGCAGTTCTTC. This encodes CALRGQYNEQFF.